Shown below are 18 T cell receptor beta chains from a single sample sequenced in a study of blood T cell repertoires in COVID-19. Method: immunoSEQ multiplex PCR; TCRdb's copy keeps in-frame clones and lacks some. The sample holds some 320,000 clones; roughly 90% are singletons and the top ten take over 4%. Input material: PBMCs or T cells enriched from blood (not recorded which). The origin of the receptors is a man in his sixties who had recovered from COVID-19.

This rearrangement joins TRBV28 to TRBJ2-1; 9 nucleotides align to TRBD2. Trimming at V came to 6 bases and at J to 12 bases, leaving 9 bases not matched to a gene. From germline, CDR1 is MDHEN and CDR2 SYDVKM. The CDR3 has 13 amino acids. In nucleotides, the CDR3 is TGTGCCAGCAGCCCTCCTCCAGCGGGAGGGCAGTTCTTC. Amino acid sequence: CASSPPPAGGQFF.

The V and J genes are TRBV24-1 and TRBJ2-2, with 9 bases aligning to TRBD1. The CDR3 totals 15 residues. Germline loops: CDR1 KGHDR, CDR2 SFDVKD. The V and J ends lost 3 bases and 6 bases, in that order; junction bases with no gene match: 4. CDR3 DNA: TGTGCCACCAGTGATCTGGGGACAGGGCCCGGGGAGCTGTTTTTT. It yields the protein CATSDLGTGPGELFF.

This chain links TRBV7-6 with TRBJ2-2; D remains ambiguous. The V gene's germline CDR1 is SGHVS and CDR2 FNYEAQ. Trimming stripped 4 bases from V and 2 bases from J, with 17 bases between. The CDR3 consists of 17 residues. The CDR3 region is CASSSSVVKENTGELFF. In DNA, the CDR3 is TGTGCCAGCAGCTCCAGCGTAGTGAAAGAAAACACCGGGGAGCTGTTTTTT.

J is TRBJ2-1 and V is TRBV11-2, with D tentatively TRBD2 (6 bases). Trimming shortened V by 0 bases and J by 6 bases, and 9 bases separated the two germline ends. CDR3 length: 14 amino acids. Germline CDR1 is SGHAT and CDR2 is FQNNGV. As DNA, the CDR3 is TGTGCCAGCAGCTTAGAACTAGCAGTCAATGAGCAGTTCTTC. Protein product: CASSLELAVNEQFF.

The J gene is TRBJ2-7, the V gene TRBV5-1; 11 nucleotides line up with TRBD2. Germline V gene sequence: CDR1 SGHRS, CDR2 YFSETQ. The V and J ends lost 8 bases and 4 bases, in that order; junction bases with no gene match: 11. The CDR3 totals 15 residues. The CDR3 DNA sequence: TGCGCCAGTAACCGGACTAGCGGGCTTCAATACGAGCAGTACTTC. It is translated as CASNRTSGLQYEQYF.

This clone showed up just once. This chain uses TRBV6-5 with TRBJ1-5; 9 bases map to TRBD1. CDR3 size: 14 residues. Germline CDR1 and CDR2: MNHEY and SVGAGI. The CDR3 DNA follows: TGTACAACTTCCGGGACAGGGCGCGATCAGCCCCAGCATTTT. This gives the protein CTTSGTGRDQPQHF.

The count of this clone is one. The rearrangement joins TRBV28 to TRBJ2-7; 7 bases agree with TRBD1. The germline V gene has CDR1 MDHEN and CDR2 SYDVKM. Unmatched junction bases numbered 12, after V lost 4 bases and J lost 6 bases. The CDR3 consists of 15 residues. The CDR3 sequence: CASSYWDSVRSEQYF. The CDR3 nucleotides read TGTGCCAGCAGTTACTGGGACAGTGTCAGGTCCGAGCAGTACTTC. Full variable domain (remainder filled in from reference TRBV28 and TRBJ2-7): DVKVTQSSRYLVKRTGEKVFLECVQDMDHENMFWYRQDPGLGLRLIYFSYDVKMKEKGDIPEGYSVSREKKERFSLILESASTNQTSMYLCASSYWDSVRSEQYFGPGTRLTVT.

The chain joins TRBV7-2 to TRBJ2-2; the match to TRBD1 covers 7 bases. V shed 2 bases and J 4 bases; nucleotides not matched to a gene: 4. Germline V gene lookup returns CDR1 SGHTA and CDR2 FQGNSA. The CDR3 has 15 amino acids. The CDR3 nucleotides are TGTGCCAGCAGCTTAAGACAGGGTAGCACCGGGGAGCTGTTTTTT. The encoded protein is CASSLRQGSTGELFF.

This chain links TRBV25-1 with TRBJ1-4; D gene uncertain. The CDR3 contains 17 residues. Germline CDR1 is MGHDK and CDR2 is SYGVNS. V was shortened by 4 bases and J by 0 bases, with 15 bases between the two germline ends. CDR3 region: CASSGTTGVSTNEKLFF. In nucleotides, the CDR3 is TGTGCCAGCAGTGGTACCACCGGGGTTTCAACTAATGAAAAACTGTTTTTT.

The chain is built from TRBV19 and TRBJ1-5; tentatively, D is TRBD1 (6 bases). CDR3 size: 16 residues. In germline, CDR1 is LNHDA, CDR2 SQIVND (reference sequence). The V and J ends lost 5 bases and 2 bases respectively, with 16 bases between them. The CDR3 is CASSVQGRRGNQPQHF. Written as DNA, the CDR3 is TGTGCCAGTAGTGTACAGGGTAGAAGGGGCAATCAGCCCCAGCATTTT.

The chain has TRBV6-2 or TRBV6-3 and TRBJ2-1; D assignment may be TRBD1 or TRBD2 (9 bases each). V lost 5 bases and J lost 7, with 30 bases in between. CDR1 is MNHEY, CDR2 SVGEGT, per germline. The CDR3 length is 19 residues. As DNA, the CDR3 is TGTGCCAGCAGTGACCGGGACAGGGTTCGCGGGAGGGGAACGAATGAGCAGTTCTTC. As protein: CASSDRDRVRGRGTNEQFF.

The chain links TRBV27 to TRBJ2-7; a possible D gene is TRBD2 (5 bases). This CDR3 comprises 14 residues. Between the trimmed V and J ends, which lost 6 bases and 0 bases, there was a span of 12 bases. Germline CDR1 reads MNHEY; CDR2 reads SMNVEV (reference sequence). The CDR3 bases are TGTGCCAGCAGCCTGACTATTCCCTCCTACGAGCAGTACTTC. Encoded protein: CASSLTIPSYEQYF.

CDR3 loop: CATRARDNQPQHF. CDR3 nucleotides: TGTGCCACCAGGGCTCGGGACAATCAGCCCCAGCATTTT. The chain employs TRBV6-5 and TRBJ1-5; D possibly corresponds to TRBD1 (5 bases). Trimming removed 10 bases at V and 3 bases at J, with 13 bases between. CDR1 MNHEY and CDR2 SVGAGI come from the germline V gene. This CDR3 is built from 13 residues.

This rearrangement joins TRBV9 to TRBJ2-6, with 7 bases identical to TRBD1. The germline V gene has CDR1 SGDLS and CDR2 YYNGEE. Trimming took 4 bases from V and 0 from J; bases not matched to a gene: 7. CDR3 length equals 17 residues. CDR3 sequence: CASSKQGIPSGANVLTF. CDR3 bases: TGTGCCAGCAGCAAACAGGGGATTCCCTCTGGGGCCAACGTCCTGACTTTC.

CDR3 in DNA: TGTGCCAGCAGTACTACCCGGACTAGCGGGAGTCCCACAGATACGCAGTATTTT. It specifies CASSTTRTSGSPTDTQYF. The rearrangement uses TRBV27 and TRBJ2-3; TRBD2 matches at 13 bases. J lost 2 bases, V lost 5 bases, and 10 bases had no gene match. Germline CDR1 MNHEY, CDR2 SMNVEV (reference sequence). The CDR3 spans 18 residues.

The rearrangement uses TRBV30 and TRBJ1-6; 9 bases align to TRBD1. With V trimmed by 2 bases and J by 10 bases, 6 bases remained unmatched. Germline assignment: CDR1 GTSNPN and CDR2 SVGIG (reference sequence). CDR3 size: 14 residues. As DNA, the CDR3 is TGTGCCTGGAGTCTCGACAGGGGGTGGTCACCCCTCCACTTT. This gives the protein CAWSLDRGWSPLHF.

V is TRBV9 and J is TRBJ2-1; 9 positions match TRBD2. J gave up 5 bases and V 4 bases, and 7 bases lay outside the gene matches. The CDR3 is 15 residues long. CDR1 and CDR2 (germline): SGDLS, YYNGEE. In DNA form, the CDR3 reads TGTGCCAGCAGCCCTCCGGGACTAGCCCACAATGAGCAGTTCTTC. It translates to CASSPPGLAHNEQFF. The full variable domain, completed using reference TRBV9 and TRBJ2-1, is DSGVTQTPKHLITATGQRVTLRCSPRSGDLSVYWYQQSLDQGLQFLIQYYNGEERAKGNILERFSAQQFPDLHSELNLSSLELGDSALYFCASSPPGLAHNEQFFGPGTRLTVL.

The V gene is TRBV10-2, the J gene TRBJ2-2; possibly TRBD2 for D (6 bases). The germline CDR1 and CDR2 sequences are WSHSY and SAAADI. This CDR3 spans 16 amino acids. The V end lost 7 bases, the J end lost 5 bases, and 20 bases lay between the germline ends. This CDR3 is CASIRPGRGTTGELFF. DNA for the CDR3: TGCGCCAGCATTCGCCCGGGACGGGGGACTACCGGGGAGCTGTTTTTT.